The 27 T cell receptor beta chains below were found in one sample sequenced in a study of blood T cells in healthy people across ages. PCR was performed a second time for roughly 7 to 11 cycles using a sample-barcoded 5' primer and a J-beta primer mix. TCRdb processed the 5' RACE reads anew with MiXCR; each CDR3 protein has one entry. The top ten clones hold approximately 15% of a sample with about 700,000 distinct CDR3 sequences, approximately 29% of them seen once. What was sequenced was blood. The receptors come from a woman of 80 years or more in good health.

V gene TRBV25-1 combines with J gene TRBJ2-5, with 7 bases fitting TRBD1. Judging by the DNA end, TRBJ2-7 fits better; the J call may be wrong. CDR1 and CDR2 from the germline V gene are MGHDK and SYGVNS. The CDR3 is 14 amino acids. The CDR3 region is CASRDRQGAYEQYF. The CDR3 region has the DNA TGTGCCAGCAGGGACAGACAGGGTGCCTACGAGCAGTACTTC.

On this clonotype itself: Just one base apart from a much larger clone, this may be a read error. J is TRBJ1-2 and V is TRBV29-1; D gene uncertain. Germline-derived CDR1 and CDR2 are SQVTM and ANQGSEA. The CDR3 is made up of 11 amino acids. The CDR3: CSGSVGYGYIF. DNA for the CDR3: TGCAGCGGGAGCGTGGGCTATGGCTACATCTTC.

This clonotype was observed at least ten times. The chain links TRBV6-6 to TRBJ1-2, with a weak D call TRBD1 (5 bases). The V end lost 0 bases, the J end lost 0 bases, and 14 bases lay between the germline ends. The CDR3 runs to 17 residues. Looked up from germline, CDR1 is MNHNY and CDR2 is SVGAGI (reference sequence). CDR3 bases: TGTGCCAGCAGTTACTCGAACAGGCTGACAGCTAACTATGGCTACACCTTC. Protein product: CASSYSNRLTANYGYTF.

This clonotype has at least ten counts. The chain uses TRBV5-1 and TRBJ2-3; TRBD1 matches at 7 bases. Trimming removed 4 bases from V and 5 bases from J; junction bases left unmatched: 10. This CDR3 has 15 residues. CDR1 is SGHRS, CDR2 YFSETQ, per germline. CDR3 DNA: TGCGCCAGCAGCGGGACCGGGACAGAAGGAGATACGCAGTATTTT. Protein product: CASSGTGTEGDTQYF.

V is TRBV7-2 and J is TRBJ2-1, with 10 positions matching TRBD2. Trimming removed 5 bases from V and 10 bases from J; junction bases left unmatched: 8. The CDR3 is made up of 14 amino acids. Germline V lookup: CDR1 SGHTA, CDR2 FQGNSA. The CDR3 protein is CASSPRWTSGEQFF. DNA of the CDR3: TGTGCCAGCAGCCCCCGCTGGACTAGCGGAGAGCAGTTCTTC.

V and J are TRBV29-1 and TRBJ1-1; no firm D call. The germline V and J ends were trimmed by 3 bases and 1 base, with 12 bases remaining between them. Per the germline V gene, CDR1 is SQVTM and CDR2 is ANQGSEA. The CDR3 extends over 14 amino acids. The CDR3 DNA reads TGCAGCGTTGAGCTAGCAGCCACGAACACTGAAGCTTTCTTT. This encodes CSVELAATNTEAFF.

This clonotype was recorded at least ten times. The chain recombines TRBV12-3 or TRBV12-4 with TRBJ2-1; a weak D match, TRBD2 (6 bases). Trimming pared 1 base from V and 6 bases from J, leaving 10 bases between. This CDR3 contains 14 residues. The DNA of the CDR3 is TGTGCCAGCAGTTTAGGTGCGGGAAGCAATGAGCAGTTCTTC. Protein: CASSLGAGSNEQFF.

CDR3 loop: CASSLSGGFTGELFF. The CDR3 region has the DNA TGTGCCAGCAGCTTATCAGGGGGATTTACCGGGGAGCTGTTTTTT. V usage is TRBV7-8 and J usage is TRBJ2-2, with TRBD1 matching 7 bases. The germline CDR1 and CDR2 sequences are SGHVS and FQNEAQ. Trimming at V came to 2 bases and at J to 5 bases, leaving 5 bases not matched to a gene. The CDR3 has 15 amino acids.

This clonotype showed up many times. The chain links TRBV7-2 to TRBJ2-5, with unresolved D. Per germline, CDR1 SGHTA and CDR2 FQGNSA. The CDR3 loop spans 14 amino acids. Trimming removed 1 base at V and 1 base at J, with 7 bases between. CDR3: CASSLESFQETQYF. DNA for the CDR3: TGTGCCAGCAGCTTAGAAAGTTTCCAAGAGACCCAGTACTTC.

The V and J genes are TRBV7-2 and TRBJ2-5; D unresolved. The J call is doubtful: the DNA matches TRBJ2-7 better. Germline CDR1 is SGHTA and CDR2 is FQGNSA. This CDR3 is built from 13 residues. DNA for the CDR3: TGTGCCAGCAGCCCTCAACGACTCACCGAGCAGTACTTC. It yields the protein CASSPQRLTEQYF.

Only one count was recorded for this clonotype. The chain links TRBV12-3 or TRBV12-4 to TRBJ2-1, with 12 nucleotides matching TRBD2. This CDR3 has 17 amino acids. V trimming: 3 bases; J trimming: 1 base; junction bases outside the gene matches: 4. For the CDR3, the DNA is TGTGCCAGCAGTTTGAAAGGGACTAGCGGGTCCTACAATGAGCAGTTCTTC. This codes for CASSLKGTSGSYNEQFF.

The chain employs TRBV2 and TRBJ1-1, with unresolved D. Germline CDR1 is SNHLY and CDR2 is FYNNEI. The CDR3 runs 11 residues. The germline V and J ends were trimmed by 2 bases and 9 bases, with 7 bases remaining between them. The CDR3 is CASSEREQAFF. CDR3 coding DNA: TGTGCCAGCAGTGAAAGGGAACAAGCTTTCTTT.

This sequence joins TRBV2 and TRBJ2-5; D is tentatively TRBD1 or TRBD2 (8 bases each). V was pared by 6 bases and J by 2 bases, with 37 bases between. The CDR3 spans 22 residues. CDR1 and CDR2 from the germline V gene are SNHLY and FYNNEI. The CDR3 bases are TGTGCCAGCAGAAGGGAGACAGGGGTCCAGCGGGGGCCCAGGGGTATACAAGAGACCCAGTACTTC. Its protein is CASRRETGVQRGPRGIQETQYF.

This clonotype showed up just once. Just one base apart from a much larger clone, this may be a read error. The rearrangement links TRBV7-9 to TRBJ1-1; no clear D. CDR3 size: 13 residues. Germline-derived CDR1 and CDR2 are SEHNR and FQNEAQ (reference sequence). Trimming left V 1 base short and J 3 bases short, with 6 bases between. The DNA of the CDR3 is TGTGCCAGCAGCTTAGATCTGTACACTGAAGCTTTCTTT. It yields the protein CASSLDLYTEAFF.

Of note for this clonotype: A single base separates this from a much larger clone, so it may be a read error. The rearrangement links TRBV6-2 or TRBV6-3 to TRBJ2-1; 10 bases are a match to TRBD1. Trimming removed 10 bases from V and 8 bases from J; junction bases left unmatched: 8. Per germline, CDR1 MNHEY and CDR2 SVGEGT. CDR3 length: 13 residues. The CDR3, as DNA: TGTGCCACTCAGGACAGGGGGTGGGATGAGCAGTTCTTC. This encodes CATQDRGWDEQFF.

This clonotype was seen only a few times. With a much larger clone just one base away, this may be a read error. The chain combines TRBV7-3 with TRBJ2-4, with 9 bases lining up with TRBD1. Looked up from germline, CDR1 is SGHTA and CDR2 is FQGTGA. V was pared by 3 bases and J by 9 bases, with 12 bases of the junction left unmatched. CDR3 length equals 16 residues. The CDR3 here is CASSLGGQGPWSIQYF. The CDR3 DNA sequence: TGTGCCAGCAGCTTGGGGGGACAGGGCCCTTGGTCCATTCAGTACTTC. The whole variable domain, remainder taken from reference TRBV7-3 and TRBJ2-4, is GAGVSQTPSNKVTEKGKYVELRCDPISGHTALYWYRQSLGQGPEFLIYFQGTGAADDSGLPNDRFFAVRPEGSVSTLKIQRTERGDSAVYLCASSLGGQGPWSIQYFGAGTRLSVL.

The rearrangement links TRBV7-2 to TRBJ2-3, with TRBD2 as a possible D gene (5 bases). The V gene's germline CDR1 is SGHTA and CDR2 FQGNSA. Trimming cost V 5 bases and J 2 bases, with 17 bases left between them. The CDR3 length is 16 residues. The CDR3 loop is CASSPAGVQSTDTQYF. CDR3 in DNA: TGTGCCAGCAGCCCTGCGGGCGTACAATCCACAGATACGCAGTATTTT. Full variable domain (rest looked up from reference TRBV7-2 and TRBJ2-3): GAGVSQSPSNKVTEKGKDVELRCDPISGHTALYWYRQSLGQGLEFLIYFQGNSAPDKSGLPSDRFSAERTGGSVSTLTIQRTQQEDSAVYLCASSPAGVQSTDTQYFGPGTRLTVL.

This clonotype occurred many times. The genes are TRBV20-1 and TRBJ1-4; TRBD1 aligns across 9 bases. The CDR3 consists of 14 residues. Germline V lookup: CDR1 DFQATT, CDR2 SNEGSKA (reference sequence). Unmatched junction bases numbered 2, after V lost 1 base and J lost 5 bases. CDR3 bases: TGCAGTGCTAGAGCCGGGACAGGGAATGAAAAACTGTTTTTT. It yields the protein CSARAGTGNEKLFF.

There are many counts of this clonotype. The chain uses TRBV7-2 and TRBJ1-6, with 8 bases aligning to TRBD1. V was pared by 5 bases and J by 3 bases, with 12 bases of the junction left unmatched. Germline CDR1 SGHTA, CDR2 FQGNSA. The CDR3 runs to 18 residues. In DNA, the CDR3 is TGTGCCAGCAGCCAGGGTCCCGGGACAGGTCGCTATAATTCACCCCTCCACTTT. Protein product: CASSQGPGTGRYNSPLHF.

This clonotype was counted at least ten times. The chain has TRBV27 and TRBJ1-1; a possible D gene is TRBD1 (5 bases). Germline V gene data show CDR1 as MNHEY and CDR2 as SMNVEV (reference sequence). The CDR3 is 13 residues long. Trimming removed 3 bases at V and 4 bases at J, with 9 bases between. CDR3 residues: CASSFRVATEAFF. DNA of the CDR3: TGTGCCAGCAGTTTCAGGGTCGCCACTGAAGCTTTCTTT.

The sample holds many counts of this clonotype. This chain uses TRBV5-6 with TRBJ2-7; D is possibly TRBD1 or TRBD2 (7 bases each). Germline V gives CDR1 SGHDT, CDR2 YYEEEE. The ends were cut back, 5 bases at V and 5 bases at J, with 17 bases in the middle. The CDR3 sequence is 14 residues long. This CDR3 reads CASRQQGRVNEQYF. The CDR3 bases are TGTGCCAGCAGGCAACAGGGGAGGGTCAACGAGCAGTACTTC.

The V call is TRBV5-1, the J call TRBJ2-3; TRBD2 matches at 11 bases. The V and J ends lost 4 bases and 1 base, in that order; junction bases with no gene match: 5. The CDR3 consists of 16 residues. CDR1 is SGHRS, CDR2 YFSETQ, per germline. DNA for the CDR3: TGCGCCAGCAGCCCAAATAGCGGGGGGGGCACAGATACGCAGTATTTT. It yields the protein CASSPNSGGGTDTQYF. Drawing the rest from reference TRBV5-1 and TRBJ2-3, the complete variable domain is KAGVTQTPRYLIKTRGQQVTLSCSPISGHRSVSWYQQTPGQGLQFLFEYFSETQRNKGNFPGRFSGRQFSNSRSEMNVSTLELGDSALYLCASSPNSGGGTDTQYFGPGTRLTVL.

A remark on this clonotype: An end of the junction differs from the germline gene, which may be a read error. V gene TRBV5-1 combines with J gene TRBJ2-7; D may be TRBD1 (6 bases). The CDR3 totals 13 residues. Germline V gives CDR1 SGHRS, CDR2 YFSETQ. As DNA, the CDR3 is TGCACCAGCAGTTACGGGACATCCTACGAGCAGTACTTC. Its translation: CTSSYGTSYEQYF. Full variable domain (outside the CDR3, taken from reference TRBV5-1 and TRBJ2-7): KAGVTQTPRYLIKTRGQQVTLSCSPISGHRSVSWYQQTPGQGLQFLFEYFSETQRNKGNFPGRFSGRQFSNSRSEMNVSTLELGDSALYLCTSSYGTSYEQYFGPGTRLTVT.

Concerning this clonotype itself: Sequence at one end of the junction differs from germline and may be a read error. This chain links TRBV6-2 or TRBV6-3 with TRBJ2-3; D is unclear. Germline assignment: CDR1 MNHEY and CDR2 SVGEGT. This CDR3 spans 12 amino acids. The DNA for the CDR3 is TGTGCCAGCAGTTACACCACAGATACGCGGTATTTT. Amino acids: CASSYTTDTRYF.

This clonotype was found many times. The gene calls are TRBV30 and TRBJ2-1; 12 bases align to TRBD2. Trimming at V came to 2 bases and at J to 7 bases, leaving 9 bases not matched to a gene. The CDR3 is 16 residues long. Looked up from germline, CDR1 is GTSNPN and CDR2 is SVGIG (reference sequence). CDR3 protein: CAWSRPSGGAKNEQFF. The CDR3 DNA reads as TGTGCCTGGAGTAGGCCTAGCGGGGGGGCGAAAAATGAGCAGTTCTTC.

Remarks on this clonotype: The germline gene is not matched at one end of the junction; a read error may be the cause. The chain has TRBV7-9 and TRBJ1-4; D gene unclear. This CDR3 is built from 14 residues. CDR1 is SEHNR, CDR2 FQNEAQ, per germline (reference sequence). Here the CDR3 reads CASSFGGPLEKPFF. CDR3 in DNA: TGTGCCAGCAGCTTTGGTGGCCCGCTCGAAAAACCGTTTTTT.

In this sample, this clonotype turned up a few times. Given a much more abundant clone one base away, this may be a read error. This rearrangement joins TRBV19 to TRBJ2-1, with D perhaps assigned TRBD1 or TRBD2 (5 bases each). The DNA end is a closer match to TRBJ2-7, so the J assignment may be wrong. This CDR3 spans 14 amino acids. The germline V gene has CDR1 LNHDA and CDR2 SQIVND (reference sequence). DNA of the CDR3: TGTGCCAGTAAGACGGGGACCTCCTACAATGAGCAGTACTTC. It codes for CASKTGTSYNEQYF.